The 5 T cell receptor beta chains presented below share a single source sample, sequenced in a study of read filtering for tumor transcriptome and immune sequencing. This library used 300 to 450 ng RNA and molecular barcoded adaptors spanning alpha/delta and beta/gamma chains. TCRdb used MiXCR to reprocess the reads, holding one entry per CDR3 protein. The repertoire has 35,000 to 50,000 distinct CDR3 sequences, 14% of them found once; the top ten carry 6.5% to 8.5%. Sequenced: a population of CD138-negative cells sorted from bone marrow. These receptors were collected from a donor at least 40 years old with multiple myeloma.

This clonotype was seen ten or more times. J is TRBJ2-5 and V is TRBV24-1, with TRBD2 as a possible D gene (5 bases). Germline CDR1 and CDR2: KGHDR and SFDVKD. Trimming pared 1 base from V and 4 bases from J, leaving 12 bases between. This CDR3 region has 15 residues. The CDR3 loop is CATSDLSRSGETQYF. The CDR3 nucleotides read TGTGCCACCAGTGATTTATCAAGGAGCGGAGAGACCCAGTACTTC.

The sample holds a few counts of this clonotype. V is TRBV7-3 and J is TRBJ2-3, with D unclear. The V end lost 2 bases, the J end lost 2 bases, and 8 bases lay between the germline ends. Per the germline V gene, CDR1 is SGHTA and CDR2 is FQGTGA. This CDR3 contains 14 residues. CDR3 region: CASSLGLPTDTQYF. The CDR3 bases are TGTGCCAGCAGCTTAGGCCTTCCCACAGATACGCAGTATTTT.

In this sample, this clonotype turned up many times. This chain joins TRBV7-9 and TRBJ1-5; D gene unclear. In germline, CDR1 is SEHNR, CDR2 FQNEAQ (reference sequence). The ends were cut back, 6 bases at V and 5 bases at J, with 8 bases in the middle. The CDR3 extends over 12 amino acids. CDR3: CASRDGDQPQHF. The DNA for the CDR3 is TGTGCCAGCAGAGACGGGGATCAGCCCCAGCATTTT.

A note on this clonotype: A much larger clone lies a single base off, so this may be a read error. V usage is TRBV7-8 and J usage is TRBJ2-1; 9 nucleotides match TRBD2. Germline loops: CDR1 SGHVS, CDR2 FQNEAQ. J gave up 7 bases and V 2 bases, and 6 bases lay outside the gene matches. The CDR3 is 15 amino acids. CDR3 protein: CASSLRREGRNEQFF. The CDR3 DNA reads TGTGCCAGCAGCTTACGGCGGGAGGGGAGAAATGAGCAGTTCTTC.

This clonotype was recorded many times. The chain uses TRBV5-1 and TRBJ1-1; no reliable D call. The CDR3 length is 13 residues. Germline V gene lookup returns CDR1 SGHRS and CDR2 YFSETQ. V was clipped by 0 bases and J by 7 bases, with 10 bases between them. DNA of the CDR3: TGCGCCAGCAGCTTGGAAGGACGGCTTGAAGCTTTCTTT. It codes for CASSLEGRLEAFF. The variable domain in full, with the rest retrieved from reference TRBV5-1 and TRBJ1-1, is KAGVTQTPRYLIKTRGQQVTLSCSPISGHRSVSWYQQTPGQGLQFLFEYFSETQRNKGNFPGRFSGRQFSNSRSEMNVSTLELGDSALYLCASSLEGRLEAFFGQGTRLTVV.